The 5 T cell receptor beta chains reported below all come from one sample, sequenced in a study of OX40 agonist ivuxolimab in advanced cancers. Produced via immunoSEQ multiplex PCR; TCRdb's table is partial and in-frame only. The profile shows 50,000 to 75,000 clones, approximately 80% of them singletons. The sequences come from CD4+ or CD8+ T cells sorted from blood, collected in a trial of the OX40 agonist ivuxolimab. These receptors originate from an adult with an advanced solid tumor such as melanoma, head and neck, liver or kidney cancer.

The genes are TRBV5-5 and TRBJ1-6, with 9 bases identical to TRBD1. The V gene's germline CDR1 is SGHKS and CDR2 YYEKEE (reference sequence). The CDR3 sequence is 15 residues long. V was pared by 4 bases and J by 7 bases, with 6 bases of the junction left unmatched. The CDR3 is CASSPAGTGNSPLHF. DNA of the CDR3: TGTGCCAGCAGCCCAGCCGGGACAGGGAATTCACCCCTCCACTTT.

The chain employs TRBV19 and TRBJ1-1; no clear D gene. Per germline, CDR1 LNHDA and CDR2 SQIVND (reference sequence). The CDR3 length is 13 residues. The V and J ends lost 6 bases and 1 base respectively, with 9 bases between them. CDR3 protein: CASSRPGNTEAFF. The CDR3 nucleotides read TGTGCCAGTAGCCGACCTGGGAACACTGAAGCTTTCTTT.

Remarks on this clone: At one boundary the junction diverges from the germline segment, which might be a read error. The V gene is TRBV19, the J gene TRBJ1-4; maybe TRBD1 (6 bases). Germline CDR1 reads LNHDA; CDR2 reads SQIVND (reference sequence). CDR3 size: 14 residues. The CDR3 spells CASSPDRRKRKTVF. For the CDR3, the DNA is TGTGCCAGTAGCCCGGACAGACGCAAAAGGAAAACTGTTTTT.

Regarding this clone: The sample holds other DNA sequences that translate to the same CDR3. CDR3 nucleotide sequence: TGTGCCAGCAGCCTCCAGAACACTGAAGCTTTCTTT. Translating it yields CASSLQNTEAFF. The V gene is TRBV11-2, the J gene TRBJ1-1; D remains unclear. There are 12 residues in the CDR3. Trimming removed 5 bases at V and 1 base at J, with 5 bases between. The germline V gene has CDR1 SGHAT and CDR2 FQNNGV. The full variable domain, completed using reference TRBV11-2 and TRBJ1-1, is EAGVAQSPRYKIIEKRQSVAFWCNPISGHATLYWYQQILGQGPKLLIQFQNNGVVDDSQLPKDRFSAERLKGVDSTLKIQPAKLEDSAVYLCASSLQNTEAFFGQGTRLTVV.

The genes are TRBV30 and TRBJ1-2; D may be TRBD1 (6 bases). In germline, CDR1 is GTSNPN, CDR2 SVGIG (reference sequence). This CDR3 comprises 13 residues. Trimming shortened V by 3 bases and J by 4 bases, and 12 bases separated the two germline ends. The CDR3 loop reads CAWRRDTLYGYTF. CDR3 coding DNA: TGTGCCTGGAGGAGGGACACACTCTATGGCTACACCTTC.